The 11 T cell receptor beta chains below were found in one sample sequenced in a study of blood T cell repertoires in COVID-19. Profiling relied on immunoSEQ multiplex PCR, and the TCRdb table lists in-frame clones only, not all of them. The sample carries approximately 220,000 clones, 80% to 90% recorded once. The sample consisted of peripheral blood. The source of these receptors is a woman of 80 years or more with acute or convalescent COVID-19.

The CDR3 here is CASSSLRGRQRTDTQYF. CDR3 nucleotide sequence: TGTGCCAGCAGCTCCTTAAGGGGTCGGCAGCGCACAGATACGCAGTATTTT. V and J are TRBV7-9 and TRBJ2-3, with D possibly TRBD1 on 5 matching bases. Trimming stripped 4 bases from V and 1 base from J, with 18 bases between. The CDR3 has 17 residues. Germline V lookup: CDR1 SEHNR, CDR2 FQNEAQ (reference sequence).

This chain uses TRBV7-2 with TRBJ1-5; D uncertain. This CDR3 contains 14 residues. Germline loops: CDR1 SGHTA, CDR2 FQGNSA. Deletions cut 1 base from V and 7 bases from J, with 11 bases between. The CDR3 nucleotides read TGTGCCAGCAGCTTAGATCTAGCACCACAGCCCCAGCATTTT. It codes for CASSLDLAPQPQHF.

A remark on this clone: Other DNA variants within this sample encode the same CDR3. The V gene is TRBV6-6, the J gene TRBJ2-7, with a tentative D call TRBD2 (6 bases). From germline, CDR1 is MNHNY and CDR2 SVGAGI (reference sequence). V dropped 0 bases and J dropped 3 bases, with 9 bases sitting between them. The CDR3 loop spans 14 amino acids. CDR3 in amino acids: CASSYSPGVYEQYF. As DNA, the CDR3 is TGTGCCAGCAGTTACTCTCCGGGGGTCTACGAGCAGTACTTC.

The rearrangement uses TRBV28 and TRBJ2-1, with 8 bases that match TRBD2. The CDR3 has 14 amino acids. Unmatched junction bases numbered 6, after V lost 6 bases and J lost 5 bases. Germline loops: CDR1 MDHEN, CDR2 SYDVKM. Here the CDR3 DNA reads TGTGCCAGCAGGATAGGGACTAGGGACAATGAGCAGTTCTTC. It yields the protein CASRIGTRDNEQFF.

The V gene is TRBV11-2, the J gene TRBJ2-7; 7 bases fit TRBD2. The V gene end was trimmed by 5 bases and the J gene end by 2 bases; junction bases not matched to a gene: 6. The germline gives CDR1 SGHAT, CDR2 FQNNGV. The CDR3 is 14 residues long. The CDR3 DNA reads as TGTGCCAGCAGCCACCGGCTAGCGGCCTACGAGCAGTACTTC. The encoded protein is CASSHRLAAYEQYF. Full variable domain (missing parts from reference TRBV11-2 and TRBJ2-7): EAGVAQSPRYKIIEKRQSVAFWCNPISGHATLYWYQQILGQGPKLLIQFQNNGVVDDSQLPKDRFSAERLKGVDSTLKIQPAKLEDSAVYLCASSHRLAAYEQYFGPGTRLTVT.

The chain is built from TRBV6-1 and TRBJ2-3; a possible D gene is TRBD1 (5 bases). Germline V gene data show CDR1 as MNHNS and CDR2 as SASEGT. V was clipped by 3 bases and J by 7 bases, with 11 bases between them. The CDR3 covers 13 residues. The CDR3 sequence is CASSDVQGNTQYF. CDR3 in DNA: TGTGCCAGCAGTGACGTTCAGGGAAATACGCAGTATTTT.

The chain has TRBV7-2 and TRBJ2-7; D might be TRBD2 (6 bases). The CDR3 has 15 residues. V lost 8 bases, J lost 2 bases, and 19 bases lay in between. Germline-derived CDR1 and CDR2 are SGHTA and FQGNSA. CDR3 in amino acids: CASSLAGTPTYEQYF. The DNA of the CDR3 is TGTGCCAGCTCCTTGGCCGGGACTCCCACCTACGAGCAGTACTTC. Combining the CDR3 with reference TRBV7-2 and TRBJ2-7 gives the whole variable domain GAGVSQSPSNKVTEKGKDVELRCDPISGHTALYWYRQSLGQGLEFLIYFQGNSAPDKSGLPSDRFSAERTGGSVSTLTIQRTQQEDSAVYLCASSLAGTPTYEQYFGPGTRLTVT.

The chain recombines TRBV30 with TRBJ1-4; maybe TRBD1 (6 bases). The CDR3 has 15 amino acids. Trimming removed 3 bases from V and 7 bases from J, with 18 bases in between. CDR1 GTSNPN and CDR2 SVGIG come from the germline V gene (reference sequence). This CDR3 reads CAWSRLGGASEKLFF. In DNA form, the CDR3 reads TGTGCCTGGAGCCGCTTGGGGGGGGCGAGTGAAAAACTGTTTTTT. The full variable domain, its missing parts supplied by reference TRBV30 and TRBJ1-4, is SQTIHQWPATLVQPVGSPLSLECTVEGTSNPNLYWYRQAAGRGLQLLFYSVGIGQISSEVPQNLSASRPQDRQFILSSKKLLLSDSGFYLCAWSRLGGASEKLFFGSGTQLSVL.

The chain has TRBV27 and TRBJ2-2; D might be TRBD1 (7 bases). The germline CDR1 and CDR2 sequences are MNHEY and SMNVEV (reference sequence). CDR3 size: 14 residues. V lost 8 bases to trimming and J lost 6 bases, with 16 bases between them. This chain's CDR3 is CASSRDSFAGELFF. The CDR3 coding sequence is TGTGCCAGCTCGCGGGACAGTTTCGCCGGGGAGCTGTTTTTT.

The rearrangement joins TRBV4-3 to TRBJ2-1; 10 bases agree with TRBD2. This CDR3 is 17 amino acids long. Losses at the gene ends were 1 base for V and 4 bases for J; bases not matched to a gene: 7. Germline CDR1 reads LGHNA; CDR2 reads YSLEER. The CDR3 loop is CASSQVAGGHLYNEQFF. The CDR3 nucleotides are TGCGCCAGCAGCCAAGTAGCGGGGGGACATCTTTACAATGAGCAGTTCTTC.

The gene calls are TRBV10-3 and TRBJ1-6; tentative D call: TRBD1 (6 bases). The CDR3 covers 14 residues. CDR1 is ENHRY, CDR2 SYGVKD, per germline. The V end lost 2 bases, the J end lost 7 bases, and 9 bases lay between the germline ends. Here the CDR3 reads CAISEGGGNSPLHF. DNA for the CDR3: TGTGCCATCAGTGAGGGGGGGGGCAATTCACCCCTCCACTTT.